These 7 T cell receptor beta chains were all obtained from the same sample, sequenced in a study of human T cells and chemical hapten exposure. Using its own MiXCR run on the RACE reads, TCRdb lists one record per CDR3 protein. There are tens of thousands of distinct CDR3 sequences in the sample; 9.5% to 10% occur only once, and roughly 13% lies in the top ten. Time point given: patch test 2, 6 weeks after DPC sensitization. Stated treatment: therapeutic diphenylcyclopropenone sensitization with weekly scalp DPC. From whole blood left unfractionated, total RNA was extracted. Source: whole blood, taken in connection with sensitization to the hapten diphenylcyclopropenone (DPC). Receptors originate from a woman aged 25 to 39 with alopecia areata. Some clones in this sample may be carry-over from other donors' samples.

The chain uses TRBV6-5 and TRBJ2-5; the match to TRBD2 covers 14 bases. Germline V gene sequence: CDR1 MNHEY, CDR2 SVGAGI. V was clipped by 6 bases and J by 7 bases; unmatched bases: 10. This CDR3 is built from 16 residues. The CDR3 region has the DNA TGTGCCAGCAGGCGCGGACTAGCGGGGGGTCCGGTGACCCAGTACTTC. As protein: CASRRGLAGGPVTQYF.

CDR3 residues: CASSLSGINNEQFF. The CDR3 nucleotides read TGTGCCAGCAGCTTATCGGGAATAAACAATGAGCAGTTCTTC. The V and J genes are TRBV11-2 and TRBJ2-1, with TRBD2 as a possible D gene (5 bases). The CDR3 is made up of 14 amino acids. The germline V gene has CDR1 SGHAT and CDR2 FQNNGV. Trimming took 2 bases from V and 5 from J, leaving 10 bases between them.

This clonotype was detected ten times or more. The gene calls are TRBV25-1 and TRBJ2-1, with 8 bases lining up with TRBD1. With V trimmed by 6 bases and J by 7 bases, 11 bases remained unmatched. CDR3 length: 15 amino acids. CDR1 and CDR2 (germline): MGHDK, SYGVNS. The CDR3 DNA reads TGTGCCAGCAGGGCCTCAACAGGGGGATTGAATGAGCAGTTCTTC. Its protein is CASRASTGGLNEQFF.

This clonotype was observed at least ten times. The chain employs TRBV18 and TRBJ2-4; the match to TRBD1 covers 9 bases. The CDR3 runs to 17 residues. Germline values: CDR1 KGHSH, CDR2 LQKENI. The junction had 16 bases not matched to a gene; V was cut back by 5 bases and J by 8 bases. The CDR3 DNA reads as TGTGCCAGCTCATTCTCGGACAGGGGTCCTCCCGCGGACATTCAGTACTTC. This encodes CASSFSDRGPPADIQYF.

The chain combines TRBV7-2 with TRBJ2-1; 8 nucleotides match TRBD1. Germline lookup yields CDR1 SGHTA and CDR2 FQGNSA. The CDR3 consists of 16 residues. The V and J ends lost 0 bases and 2 bases, in that order; junction bases with no gene match: 3. The CDR3 DNA sequence: TGTGCCAGCAGCTTAGCGGCAGGGGGCGCCTACAATGAGCAGTTCTTC. Protein: CASSLAAGGAYNEQFF.

V gene TRBV3-1 combines with J gene TRBJ1-2, with 7 bases lining up with TRBD1. With 4 bases clipped from V and 7 bases from J, the junction kept 15 bases outside the gene matches. Germline CDR1 and CDR2: LGHDT and YNNKEL (reference sequence). The CDR3 runs to 16 residues. CDR3 coding DNA: TGTGCCAGCAGCCCGAAGACAGGGCCCGCCCTATCTGGCTACACCTTC. Protein sequence: CASSPKTGPALSGYTF.

This clonotype showed up just a few times. This chain connects TRBV5-6 to TRBJ1-2, with no clear D. V gave up 3 bases and J gave up 3 bases, with 9 bases separating them. The CDR3 has 13 amino acids. CDR1 and CDR2 from the germline V gene are SGHDT and YYEEEE. Written as DNA, the CDR3 is TGTGCCAGCAGCTCTTCCTTTGACTATGGCTACACCTTC. This translates into CASSSSFDYGYTF.